The clone carrying this T cell receptor (beta chain) was observed many times. Antigen unknown. This specimen belongs to a study of Graves' ophthalmopathy and Graves' hyperthyroidism. On the study more broadly: Upon initial diagnosis and before any treatment, peripheral blood was collected.

Amplified material comprised TCR beta CDR3 regions derived from RNA transcripts. First-round RT-PCR relied on HTBI primers, and a second-round multiplex PCR came next. TCRdb passed the multiplex PCR reads through MiXCR, listing each CDR3 protein once. The data hold under 350,000 distinct CDR3 sequences, with around a sixth observed a single time. The CDR3 extends over 18 amino acids. Germline loops: CDR1 SGHAT, CDR2 FQNNGV. V gave up 6 bases and J gave up 5 bases; unmatched junction bases: 20. Study-wide findings and caveats: Classification of ophthalmopathy versus stable hyperthyroidism by a 13-signature model yielded roughly 86% sensitivity and just under 84% specificity.

The receptor comes from an adult man with Graves' ophthalmopathy. The chain is built from TRBV11-2 and TRBJ1-2; 8 positions agree with TRBD1. Sequencing was carried out using peripheral blood. The CDR3 DNA follows: TGTGCCAGCAGACGAGGAGCCCTTCCCCAGGGGGCAGATTATGGCTACACCTTC. As protein: CASRRGALPQGADYGYTF. The full variable domain, in which reference TRBV11-2 and TRBJ1-2 provide the parts outside the CDR3, is EAGVAQSPRYKIIEKRQSVAFWCNPISGHATLYWYQQILGQGPKLLIQFQNNGVVDDSQLPKDRFSAERLKGVDSTLKIQPAKLEDSAVYLCASRRGALPQGADYGYTFGSGTRLTVV.